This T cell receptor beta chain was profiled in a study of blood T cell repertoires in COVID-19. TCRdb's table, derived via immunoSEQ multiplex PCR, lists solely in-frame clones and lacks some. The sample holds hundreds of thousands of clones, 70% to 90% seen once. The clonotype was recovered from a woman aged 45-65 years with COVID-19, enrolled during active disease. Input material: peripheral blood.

The CDR3 here is CASSVLSNQPQHF. The CDR3 nucleotides are TGTGCCAGCAGTGTGTTAAGCAATCAGCCCCAGCATTTT. The chain employs TRBV2 and TRBJ1-5; D is uncertain. This CDR3 is 13 amino acids long. Germline loops: CDR1 SNHLY, CDR2 FYNNEI. V lost 4 bases, J lost 1 base, and 5 bases lay in between.